This TCR beta chain was sequenced for a study of blood T cell repertoires in COVID-19. Study summary: COVID-19 samples, acute and convalescent, were from the United States, Italy and Spain. PBMCs, B-cell-depleted T cells, or T cells were the source of the cDNA or gDNA that made up the material.

Original processing notes: For nucleated cells, counts were estimated from reference gene primer amplification. Profiled with immunoSEQ multiplex PCR; TCRdb holds only in-frame clones, not every one. Clone size and the V and J calls come from that table; the DNA yielded D and trimming. The data contain fewer than 90,000 clones, roughly 70% of them seen just once; the ten biggest clones take up around 15%. The clonotype originates from a woman of 80 years or more with acute or convalescent COVID-19. Specimen: peripheral blood.

CDR3 sequence (DNA): TGTGCCAGCAGCTTAATGTGGGACAGCTACGAGCAGTACTTC. Translated: CASSLMWDSYEQYF. The chain couples TRBV13 to TRBJ2-7; 7 bases are shared with TRBD1. The V gene end was trimmed by 2 bases and the J gene end by 3 bases; junction bases not matched to a gene: 4. The CDR3 totals 14 residues. Germline CDR1 is PRHDT and CDR2 is FYEKMQ (reference sequence).